Below are 24 T cell receptor beta chains sequenced from a single sample in a study of blood T cells in healthy people across ages. Alongside a J-beta primer mix, a sample-barcoded 5' primer served in a second PCR lasting about 6 to 12 cycles. Using its own MiXCR run on the 5' RACE reads, TCRdb lists one record per CDR3 protein. The top ten hold roughly 13% of the sample, which has some 900,000 distinct CDR3 sequences, roughly 43% seen once. Specimen: blood. These receptors were obtained from a man aged 30-40 years in good health.

V and J are TRBV11-2 and TRBJ2-3; 10 bases line up with TRBD2. J was trimmed by 2 bases and V by 6 bases; bases with no gene match: 14. This CDR3 is 18 amino acids long. The germline gives CDR1 SGHAT, CDR2 FQNNGV. DNA for the CDR3: TGTGCCAGCAGGGAGGGGAGCGGGGGGGTCTTTGCCACAGATACGCAGTATTTT. Its protein is CASREGSGGVFATDTQYF. The variable domain in full, with the rest retrieved from reference TRBV11-2 and TRBJ2-3, is EAGVAQSPRYKIIEKRQSVAFWCNPISGHATLYWYQQILGQGPKLLIQFQNNGVVDDSQLPKDRFSAERLKGVDSTLKIQPAKLEDSAVYLCASREGSGGVFATDTQYFGPGTRLTVL.

This clonotype occurred many times. The chain couples TRBV3-1 to TRBJ2-1; D is undetermined. The CDR3 runs to 12 residues. The V end lost 3 bases, the J end lost 7 bases, and 7 bases lay between the germline ends. Germline assignment: CDR1 LGHDT and CDR2 YNNKEL (reference sequence). CDR3 DNA sequence: TGTGCCAGCAGCCAGGTACGGAATGAGCAGTTCTTC. It encodes CASSQVRNEQFF.

CDR3 sequence: CASSLEQAGGYTF. The DNA of the CDR3 is TGTGCCAGCAGCTTAGAGCAGGCCGGTGGCTACACCTTC. The chain employs TRBV7-2 and TRBJ1-2; no reliable D call. CDR3 size: 13 residues. Trimming removed 1 base from V and 7 bases from J, with 10 bases in between. The germline V gene encodes CDR1 SGHTA and CDR2 FQGNSA.

Concerning this clonotype: The junction shows a germline mismatch at one end, possibly a read error. This rearrangement joins TRBV27 to TRBJ2-7; TRBD2 agrees at 8 bases. Germline values: CDR1 MNHEY, CDR2 SMNVEV (reference sequence). This CDR3 has 13 residues. The CDR3 region has the DNA TGTGCCAGCAGCGGACTAGCCACCTACGGGCAGTACTTC. This gives the protein CASSGLATYGQYF.

This clonotype was detected a few times. The chain carries TRBV12-3 or TRBV12-4 and TRBJ2-3; D might be TRBD1 or TRBD2, each matching 6 bases. Trimming removed 10 bases from V and 3 bases from J, with 20 bases in between. CDR3 length equals 15 residues. CDR3 bases: TGTGCCACCAAACCAGGGGCGGGGACGACAGATACGCAGTATTTT. Its translation is CATKPGAGTTDTQYF.

The genes are TRBV3-1 and TRBJ1-1, with no clear D. Between the trimmed V and J ends, which lost 1 base and 4 bases, there was a span of 7 bases. This CDR3 is 13 amino acids long. Germline V gives CDR1 LGHDT, CDR2 YNNKEL (reference sequence). CDR3 loop: CASSQVRSTEAFF. CDR3 coding DNA: TGTGCCAGCAGCCAAGTACGGTCCACTGAAGCTTTCTTT.

This chain links TRBV27 with TRBJ1-2, with D maybe TRBD1 (5 bases). CDR3 size: 14 residues. Trimming took off 3 bases at V and 3 bases at J, with 11 bases between the two ends. Germline V gives CDR1 MNHEY, CDR2 SMNVEV (reference sequence). In nucleotides, the CDR3 is TGTGCCAGCAGTTTGTCTCCAGGGTACTATGGCTACACCTTC. Amino acids: CASSLSPGYYGYTF.

The chain has TRBV10-3 and TRBJ2-4, with D hard to call. The assigned J gene may be wrong: the sequence end matches TRBJ2-7 better. The CDR3 has 11 residues. CDR1 ENHRY and CDR2 SYGVKD come from the germline V gene. This CDR3 reads CAISMADEQYF. For the CDR3, the DNA is TGTGCCATCAGTATGGCCGACGAGCAGTACTTC.

This clonotype was seen a handful of times. This rearrangement joins TRBV24-1 to TRBJ2-3; the match to TRBD2 covers 8 bases. CDR1 KGHDR and CDR2 SFDVKD come from the germline V gene. This CDR3 has 14 amino acids. Trimming took 12 bases from V and 0 from J; bases not matched to a gene: 7. The CDR3: CAPRTSLSTDTQYF. CDR3 nucleotide sequence: TGTGCCCCTCGGACTAGCCTTAGCACAGATACGCAGTATTTT.

This clonotype was counted at least ten times. The J gene is TRBJ1-2, the V gene TRBV3-1, with D unresolved. Germline V gene sequence: CDR1 LGHDT, CDR2 YNNKEL (reference sequence). The CDR3 is 12 amino acids. The V end lost 0 bases, the J end lost 4 bases, and 3 bases lay between the germline ends. The CDR3 nucleotides read TGTGCCAGCAGCCAAGAATCCTATGGCTACACCTTC. It yields the protein CASSQESYGYTF.

This clonotype was observed a few times. The rearrangement uses TRBV30 and TRBJ2-1; TRBD1 matches at 8 bases. Germline CDR1 reads GTSNPN; CDR2 reads SVGIG (reference sequence). The junction had 12 bases not matched to a gene; V was cut back by 7 bases and J by 4 bases. CDR3 length: 15 residues. The CDR3 protein is CASSGQVTRYNEQFF. The CDR3 DNA follows: TGTGCCTCCTCGGGACAGGTAACTCGATACAATGAGCAGTTCTTC. The whole variable domain, filled in from reference TRBV30 and TRBJ2-1, reads SQTIHQWPATLVQPVGSPLSLECTVEGTSNPNLYWYRQAAGRGLQLLFYSVGIGQISSEVPQNLSASRPQDRQFILSSKKLLLSDSGFYLCASSGQVTRYNEQFFGPGTRLTVL.

This clonotype was counted at least ten times. A junction end diverges from the germline sequence, so it may reflect a read error. J is TRBJ2-1 and V is TRBV5-1; perhaps TRBD2 as D (5 bases). The CDR3 contains 15 residues. The germline V gene encodes CDR1 SGHRS and CDR2 YFSETQ. CDR3 amino acids: CASSLGGSSYNEQFF. DNA for the CDR3: TGTGCCAGCAGCTTAGGAGGCAGCTCCTACAATGAGCAGTTCTTC.

This chain uses TRBV4-1 with TRBJ1-2; TRBD1 might be the D (6 bases). The CDR3 totals 15 residues. V was trimmed by 4 bases and J by 7 bases, leaving 19 bases between them. From germline, CDR1 is MGHRA and CDR2 YSYEKL. This CDR3 is CASSPSGDSRGGYTF. The CDR3 DNA reads as TGCGCCAGCAGCCCCTCAGGGGACTCCCGGGGTGGCTACACCTTC.

The CDR3 bases are TGTGCCAGCAGCTTGGTTGGACTAGTGAGCGAGACCCAGTACTTC. Translating it yields CASSLVGLVSETQYF. The rearrangement joins TRBV7-2 to TRBJ2-5; 7 nucleotides line up with TRBD2. The CDR3 runs 15 residues. V was clipped by 3 bases and J by 5 bases; unmatched bases: 9. The germline CDR1 and CDR2 sequences are SGHTA and FQGNSA.

The chain joins TRBV15 to TRBJ1-5; D is unresolved. This CDR3 contains 15 residues. Trimming removed 0 bases at V and 0 bases at J, with 6 bases between. CDR1 is LNHNV, CDR2 YYDKDF, per germline (reference sequence). Written as DNA, the CDR3 is TGTGCCACCAGCAGAGATATGGGTAGCAATCAGCCCCAGCATTTT. It yields the protein CATSRDMGSNQPQHF.

The chain combines TRBV29-1 with TRBJ1-1; D call uncertain. This CDR3 spans 10 amino acids. Germline V gene sequence: CDR1 SQVTM, CDR2 ANQGSEA. V shed 5 bases and J shed 12 bases, with 13 bases lying between them. The CDR3 spells CSVMLERTFF. The CDR3 DNA reads TGCAGCGTTATGCTGGAGAGAACTTTCTTT.

The rearrangement uses TRBV5-5 and TRBJ1-5; 9 nucleotides line up with TRBD1. V shed 2 bases, J shed 4 bases, and the junction held 4 bases outside the gene matches. The CDR3 covers 15 residues. Per the germline V gene, CDR1 is SGHKS and CDR2 is YYEKEE (reference sequence). CDR3 bases: TGTGCCAGCAGCTTTTGGACAGGGGATAATCAGCCCCAGCATTTT. This sequence encodes CASSFWTGDNQPQHF.

V and J are TRBV3-1 and TRBJ2-7; D ambiguous. Looked up from germline, CDR1 is LGHDT and CDR2 is YNNKEL (reference sequence). The CDR3 is made up of 14 amino acids. V was shortened by 0 bases and J by 3 bases, with 9 bases between the two germline ends. CDR3 residues: CASSQDGPRYEQYF. DNA of the CDR3: TGTGCCAGCAGCCAAGATGGGCCGCGCTACGAGCAGTACTTC.

The rearrangement links TRBV20-1 to TRBJ2-5; 8 bases fit TRBD1. The J call may be mistaken, given a closer DNA end match to TRBJ2-7. There are 15 residues in the CDR3. Germline CDR1 DFQATT, CDR2 SNEGSKA (reference sequence). CDR3 DNA sequence: TGCAGTGCTAGCCGGTATGGACAGGGAAGTTCCGAGCAGTACTTC. Residues: CSASRYGQGSSEQYF.

This chain links TRBV6-5 with TRBJ2-2; possible D gene TRBD2, 6 bases. The CDR3 is 16 residues long. In germline, CDR1 is MNHEY, CDR2 SVGAGI. V lost 0 bases and J lost 4, with 12 bases in between. Here the CDR3 reads CASSYSGGGITGELFF. CDR3 DNA sequence: TGTGCCAGCAGTTACTCGGGGGGTGGCATCACCGGGGAGCTGTTTTTT.

This chain connects TRBV10-3 to TRBJ1-2, with 7 bases that match TRBD1. Germline loops: CDR1 ENHRY, CDR2 SYGVKD. This CDR3 contains 17 residues. V dropped 4 bases and J dropped 8; count of bases not matched to a gene: 19. The DNA of the CDR3 is TGTGCCATCAGTGCAGATCTCCAGACAGGGCAACGACGAGGCTACACCTTC. This sequence encodes CAISADLQTGQRRGYTF.

The CDR3 region has the DNA TGTGCCAGCAGCTTAGGTTACGGTTACGAGCAGTACTTC. It encodes CASSLGYGYEQYF. The chain recombines TRBV7-6 with TRBJ2-5; D call uncertain. The better agreement between TRBJ2-7 and the DNA end casts doubt on the J call. Per germline, CDR1 SGHVS and CDR2 FNYEAQ. CDR3 length equals 13 residues.

There are a few counts of this clonotype. This CDR3 is CASSYREGGTDTQYF. The CDR3 bases are TGTGCCAGCAGTTATCGAGAGGGGGGGACGGATACGCAGTATTTT. This sequence joins TRBV6-5 and TRBJ2-3; D possibly corresponds to TRBD2 (7 bases). With 3 bases removed from V and 6 bases from J, the gap between germline ends came to 16 bases. Germline CDR1 MNHEY, CDR2 SVGAGI. The CDR3 loop spans 15 amino acids.

The chain recombines TRBV30 with TRBJ1-2; D gene unclear. The V and J ends lost 2 bases and 10 bases respectively, with 17 bases between them. The germline V gene has CDR1 GTSNPN and CDR2 SVGIG (reference sequence). The CDR3 covers 13 residues. CDR3: CAWSITGTSIYTF. In nucleotides, the CDR3 is TGTGCCTGGAGTATAACGGGAACGAGCATCTACACCTTC.